The rows below give T cell receptor beta chains drawn from one sample of a study of T cell responses to AZD1222 COVID-19 vaccine. Sequencing was performed with immunoSEQ multiplex PCR; in TCRdb, only in-frame clones are kept and a portion is missing. Among 70,000 to 85,000 clones listed, 86% were seen once. This specimen consisted of peripheral blood, obtained on day 0 of AZD1222 vaccination. The receptors here all came from an adult in good health. Each CDR3 is given with its conserved first and last residue. The D gene is left open where the match is weak. Clone size, where shown, is once, few, many, or a class for clones that have expanded.

v_call,clone_size,d_call,j_call,cdr3_nt,cdr3_aa
TRBV29-1,once,TRBD1,TRBJ1-1,TGCAGCGTTGTGGGACAGCCGAACACTGAAGCTTTCTTT,CSVVGQPNTEAFF
TRBV2,-,TRBD1,TRBJ2-2,TGTGCCAGCAGGGTAGGACAGGGTACCGGGGAGCTGTTTTTT,CASRVGQGTGELFF
TRBV6-1,-,TRBD1,TRBJ1-4,TGTGCCAGCAGTGAAGGGGGACAGGGGGCTGAAAAACTGTTTTTT,CASSEGGQGAEKLFF
TRBV5-5,-,-,TRBJ2-3,TGTGCCAGCAGCTTGGCCAGCAGGGTGACAGATACGCAGTATTTT,CASSLASRVTDTQYF
TRBV28,-,TRBD1,TRBJ2-1,TGTGCCAGCAGTCCCCCGGGACAGGGTGGGCAGTTCTTC,CASSPPGQGGQFF
TRBV10-3,-,TRBD1,TRBJ1-3,TGTGCCATCAGCGGGACAGGGGACTCTGGAAACACCATATATTTT,CAISGTGDSGNTIYF
TRBV7-9,-,-,TRBJ1-2,TGTGCCAGCAGCCTCAGGACTATGTATGGCTACACCTTC,CASSLRTMYGYTF
TRBV29-1,-,-,TRBJ1-2,TGCAGCGTTGGGGAAGGCTATGGCTACACCTTC,CSVGEGYGYTF
TRBV28,few,-,TRBJ1-4,TGTGCCAGCAGTTGGACGGATGCAACTAATGAAAAACTGTTTTTT,CASSWTDATNEKLFF
TRBV6-5,-,-,TRBJ1-6,TGTGCCAGCAGTTACGCCCGGGCGTCTGGTAATTCACCCCTCCACTTT,CASSYARASGNSPLHF
TRBV6-5,-,-,TRBJ2-7,TGTGCCAGCAGTTATGAAGGGGCCTCCTACGAGCAGTACTTC,CASSYEGASYEQYF
TRBV2,-,-,TRBJ1-2,TGTGCCAGCAGTGAGCAGCGGGGCTATGGCTACACCTTC,CASSEQRGYGYTF
TRBV30,-,-,TRBJ1-5,TGTGCCTGGAGGGGAGGGGCAAATCAGCCCCAGCATTTT,CAWRGGANQPQHF
TRBV7-3,-,TRBD2,TRBJ2-1,TGTGCCAGCAGCTTAAGTCCCGCTAGCGGGAGGGCTGGGCAGTTCTTC,CASSLSPASGRAGQFF
TRBV2,-,-,TRBJ2-2,TGTGCCAGCAGTGAATTCGCAGGGGACACCGGGGAGCTGTTTTTT,CASSEFAGDTGELFF
TRBV10-3,-,-,TRBJ1-1,TGTGCCATCAGTGTGGCGAACACTGAAGCTTTCTTT,CAISVANTEAFF
TRBV20-1,-,-,TRBJ2-5,TGCAGTGCTAGTATAGGGGTCCAAGAGACCCAGTACTTC,CSASIGVQETQYF
TRBV7-9,-,-,TRBJ2-3,TGTGCCAGCAGCTCCTTAGCGGAGACTACAGATACGCAGTATTTT,CASSSLAETTDTQYF
TRBV24-1,-,TRBD2,TRBJ2-5,TGTGCCACCAGTGATTGGGCTAGCGGGAGTTCTGAGACCCAGTACTTC,CATSDWASGSSETQYF
TRBV4-3,-,TRBD2,TRBJ2-7,TGCGCCAGCAGCCAGGGGACTAGCGGAACGATCTACGAGCAGTACTTC,CASSQGTSGTIYEQYF
TRBV6-1,-,TRBD1,TRBJ2-7,TGTGCCAGCAGTGAACGGGAGACAGGGGGCTACGAGCAGTACTTC,CASSERETGGYEQYF
TRBV10-3,-,TRBD1,TRBJ1-2,TGTGCCATCAGTGCGGGGACAGGGGGCAACTATGGCTACACCTTC,CAISAGTGGNYGYTF
TRBV5-1,once,-,TRBJ2-7,TGCGCCAGCAGGAGGGACACGGGGGCCTACGAGCAGTACTTC,CASRRDTGAYEQYF
TRBV7-3,-,-,TRBJ2-2,TGTGCCAGCAGCTTAGGACAGCAGAGCCTAGAGCTGTTTTTT,CASSLGQQSLELFF
TRBV9,-,TRBD1,TRBJ1-2,TGTGCCAGCAGCGCCCGGGACAGGGGTTTCTATGGCTACACCTTC,CASSARDRGFYGYTF
TRBV4-1,few,-,TRBJ1-6,TGCGCCAGCAGCCAAGCACCAGAAACCCATTCACCCCTCCACTTT,CASSQAPETHSPLHF
TRBV24-1,once,-,TRBJ2-1,TGTGCCACCAGTGTGGCAGGGACGAGGAATGAGCAGTTCTTC,CATSVAGTRNEQFF
TRBV19,few,-,TRBJ1-1,TGTGCCAGTAGTACCCCGGGAAACCGGAACACTGAAGCTTTCTTT,CASSTPGNRNTEAFF
TRBV4-2,-,TRBD2,TRBJ2-3,TGTGCCAGCAGCCAAAGGACTAGCGGTGCAGATACGCAGTATTTT,CASSQRTSGADTQYF
TRBV7-3,-,TRBD2,TRBJ2-2,TGTGCCAGCAGGCTAGCGGGGGGTGCGAACACCGGGGAGCTGTTTTTT,CASRLAGGANTGELFF
TRBV6-2/TRBV6-3,-,TRBD1,TRBJ1-1,TGTGCCAGCAGTAAAGCGACAGGGGAAGCTTTCTTT,CASSKATGEAFF
TRBV10-3,-,-,TRBJ2-7,TGTGCCATCAGTGATGTGGACAGCGACTTTTACGAGCAGTACTTC,CAISDVDSDFYEQYF
TRBV18,-,-,TRBJ2-3,TGTGCCAGCTCACGAACTAGAGGGGCAGATACGCAGTATTTT,CASSRTRGADTQYF
TRBV6-5,-,-,TRBJ2-2,TGTGCCAGTTACGGGCAGTTGACCGGGGAGCTGTTTTTT,CASYGQLTGELFF
TRBV5-1,once,-,TRBJ1-2,TGCGCCAGCAGCCTCCAGGGCGGTGGCTACACCTTC,CASSLQGGGYTF
TRBV29-1,-,-,TRBJ2-5,TGCAGCGTTGACGTGGGAAGGGAGACCCAGTACTTC,CSVDVGRETQYF
TRBV7-2,-,-,TRBJ2-7,TGTGCCAGCAGTTTATGGGTGTCCTCCTACGAGCAGTACTTC,CASSLWVSSYEQYF
TRBV28,-,TRBD1,TRBJ2-1,TGTGCCAGCAGCCCCGCCGGGACAGGGGGTAATGAGCAGTTCTTC,CASSPAGTGGNEQFF
TRBV2,-,-,TRBJ2-7,TGTGCCAGCCCACCGCCAATCATTCCGTACGAGCAGTACTTC,CASPPPIIPYEQYF